These 16 T cell receptor beta chains share one sample of origin, sequenced in a study of CD8 T cells in ankylosing spondylitis. TCRdb re-called the 5' RACE reads with MiXCR, one entry per CDR3 protein. The table has 200,000 to 300,000 distinct CDR3 sequences, roughly 8.6% seen once. The material sequenced was blood, either unsorted or a sorted T cell fraction (not recorded which). The receptors originated from a male donor with ankylosing spondylitis or in good health (not recorded which).

This clonotype came up many times. The V call is TRBV7-9, the J call TRBJ2-7; 13 positions match TRBD2. Germline CDR1 reads SEHNR; CDR2 reads FQNEAQ (reference sequence). V lost 3 bases to trimming and J lost 8 bases; unmatched junction nucleotides: 7. This CDR3 has 15 residues. CDR3 DNA: TGTGCCAGCAGCTTGGATACTAGCGGGAGGGCCCAGCAGTACTTC. Amino acids: CASSLDTSGRAQQYF.

This clonotype showed up many times. The CDR3 loop reads CASSLADLGVTEAFF. The CDR3 bases are TGTGCCAGCAGTTTAGCAGACCTGGGCGTTACTGAAGCTTTCTTT. The chain is built from TRBV12-3 or TRBV12-4 and TRBJ1-1; D not certain. This CDR3 comprises 15 residues. The germline V and J ends were trimmed by 0 bases and 5 bases, with 13 bases remaining between them.

To note about this clonotype: A read error is possible here, since a much larger clone lies one base away. The CDR3 end shows no conserved phenylalanine or tryptophan, and so a read error is likely. The rearrangement uses TRBV6-2 or TRBV6-3 and TRBJ1-1; D remains unclear. There are 14 residues in the CDR3. Between the trimmed V and J ends, which lost 0 bases and 4 bases, there was a span of 9 bases. CDR1 and CDR2 from the germline V gene are MNHEY and SVGEGT. CDR3 region: CASSYSGGITEAFY. The CDR3 DNA sequence: TGTGCCAGCAGTTACTCTGGAGGGATCACTGAAGCTTTCTAT.

This clonotype has ten or more counts. V gene TRBV5-6 combines with J gene TRBJ2-3, with D perhaps TRBD1 or TRBD2 (6 bases each). Trimming shortened V by 7 bases and J by 0 bases, and 21 bases separated the two germline ends. The CDR3 runs to 17 residues. Germline CDR1 and CDR2: SGHDT and YYEEEE. The DNA of the CDR3 is TGTGCCAGCCTACTGAGATGGGGGGCGACTAGCACAGATACGCAGTATTTT. It codes for CASLLRWGATSTDTQYF. The whole variable domain, remainder taken from reference TRBV5-6 and TRBJ2-3, is DAGVTQSPTHLIKTRGQQVTLRCSPKSGHDTVSWYQQALGQGPQFIFQYYEEEERQRGNFPDRFSGHQFPNYSSELNVNALLLGDSALYLCASLLRWGATSTDTQYFGPGTRLTVL.

This clonotype appeared many times. V gene TRBV6-1 combines with J gene TRBJ2-3; 12 bases align to TRBD1. The V segment lost 5 bases and the J segment 3 bases; nucleotides outside the gene matches: 3. The CDR3 covers 15 residues. CDR1 is MNHNS and CDR2 is SASEGT in the germline V gene. CDR3 nucleotides: TGTGCCAGCAGTCCGGGACAGGGGGCAACAGATACGCAGTATTTT. It specifies CASSPGQGATDTQYF.

This clonotype has just a few counts. The rearrangement joins TRBV6-1 to TRBJ2-7; either TRBD1 or TRBD2 may fit D (5 bases each). Germline V lookup: CDR1 MNHNS, CDR2 SASEGT. The CDR3 is 14 residues long. The ends were cut back, 5 bases at V and 7 bases at J, with 18 bases in the middle. CDR3 sequence reads: CASSRTEGSLEQYF. CDR3 coding DNA: TGTGCCAGCAGTAGGACCGAGGGGAGTTTGGAGCAGTACTTC.

Many counts were recorded for this clonotype. V is TRBV5-5 and J is TRBJ2-1; a weak D match, TRBD2 (5 bases). Germline values: CDR1 SGHKS, CDR2 YYEKEE (reference sequence). CDR3 length: 15 residues. Trimming took off 3 bases at V and 9 bases at J, with 19 bases between the two ends. For the CDR3, the DNA is TGTGCCAGCAGCTACGCGCCTCTCCTAGCCCTTGAGCAGTTCTTC. This codes for CASSYAPLLALEQFF.

The chain joins TRBV7-2 to TRBJ2-5; D gene uncertain. Per the germline V gene, CDR1 is SGHTA and CDR2 is FQGNSA. V lost 3 bases and J lost 3, with 17 bases in between. The CDR3 contains 16 residues. CDR3 in DNA: TGTGCCAGCAGCTTCCGGTCGACATCACAGAAAGAGACCCAGTACTTC. This translates into CASSFRSTSQKETQYF. The full variable domain, its missing parts supplied by reference TRBV7-2 and TRBJ2-5, is GAGVSQSPSNKVTEKGKDVELRCDPISGHTALYWYRQSLGQGLEFLIYFQGNSAPDKSGLPSDRFSAERTGGSVSTLTIQRTQQEDSAVYLCASSFRSTSQKETQYFGPGTRLLVL.

This clonotype was detected ten times or more. This chain connects TRBV25-1 to TRBJ1-5; 9 nucleotides match TRBD1. V trimming: 6 bases; J trimming: 3 bases; junction bases outside the gene matches: 3. The CDR3 sequence is 14 residues long. Germline V gene data show CDR1 as MGHDK and CDR2 as SYGVNS. The CDR3 spells CASRRTGANQPQHF. CDR3 nucleotide sequence: TGTGCCAGCAGGAGGACAGGGGCCAATCAGCCCCAGCATTTT.

This clonotype came up many times. The gene calls are TRBV12-3 or TRBV12-4 and TRBJ2-1; 8 nucleotides agree with TRBD2. The CDR3 is 13 amino acids. The ends lost 8 bases at V and 5 bases at J; junction bases unmatched: 5. DNA of the CDR3: TGTGCCAGCGGCTCGGGGGGGCACAATGAGCAGTTCTTC. This sequence encodes CASGSGGHNEQFF.

At least ten counts were recorded for this clonotype. V usage is TRBV6-2 or TRBV6-3 and J usage is TRBJ1-2; a possible D gene is TRBD1 (5 bases). CDR3 length equals 14 residues. Looked up from germline, CDR1 is MNHEY and CDR2 is SVGEGT. V was shortened by 3 bases and J by 3 bases, with 11 bases between the two germline ends. For the CDR3, the DNA is TGTGCCAGCAGTTATGTCAGGACATACTATGGCTACACCTTC. Translated, it gives CASSYVRTYYGYTF.

This clonotype was observed at least ten times. The chain combines TRBV7-9 with TRBJ2-2; unclear D gene. V dropped 4 bases and J dropped 0 bases, with 12 bases sitting between them. The length of the CDR3 is 16 residues. The V gene's germline CDR1 is SEHNR and CDR2 FQNEAQ (reference sequence). The CDR3 DNA reads as TGTGCCAGCAGCTCAGAACGGCTAGCGAACACCGGGGAGCTGTTTTTT. Amino acid sequence: CASSSERLANTGELFF.

The sample holds many counts of this clonotype. This chain connects TRBV20-1 to TRBJ2-5; perhaps TRBD1 as D (5 bases). CDR3 length: 11 amino acids. The germline V and J ends were trimmed by 7 bases and 5 bases, with 11 bases remaining between them. Germline assignment: CDR1 DFQATT and CDR2 SNEGSKA (reference sequence). This chain's CDR3 is CSVQGPETQYF. The CDR3 region has the DNA TGCAGTGTGCAGGGTCCGGAGACCCAGTACTTC.

This clonotype turned up a few times. This sequence joins TRBV18 and TRBJ2-5, with D maybe TRBD1 (5 bases). The length of the CDR3 is 14 residues. Looked up from germline, CDR1 is KGHSH and CDR2 is LQKENI. Trimming left V 3 bases short and J 5 bases short, with 13 bases between. The CDR3 region has the DNA TGTGCCAGCTCACCGATGACAGCCGGGGAGACCCAGTACTTC. Residues: CASSPMTAGETQYF.

V gene TRBV29-1 combines with J gene TRBJ1-2; TRBD1 might be the D (5 bases). V gave up 5 bases and J gave up 3 bases, with 13 bases separating them. The germline gives CDR1 SQVTM, CDR2 ANQGSEA. The CDR3 runs 13 residues. The CDR3 protein is CSVLPGADYGYTF. The CDR3 DNA reads TGCAGCGTTCTCCCCGGGGCGGACTATGGCTACACCTTC.

This clonotype was counted ten times or more. This sequence joins TRBV11-2 and TRBJ2-3, with D possibly matching TRBD2 (5 bases). Germline V CDR1 and CDR2: SGHAT, FQNNGV. The V gene lost 5 bases and the J gene lost 4 bases, with 19 bases spanning the gap. The CDR3 totals 16 residues. In DNA, the CDR3 is TGTGCCAGCAGCCCCAGACTATCTAAAGGGTCAGATACGCAGTATTTT. Translated, it gives CASSPRLSKGSDTQYF.